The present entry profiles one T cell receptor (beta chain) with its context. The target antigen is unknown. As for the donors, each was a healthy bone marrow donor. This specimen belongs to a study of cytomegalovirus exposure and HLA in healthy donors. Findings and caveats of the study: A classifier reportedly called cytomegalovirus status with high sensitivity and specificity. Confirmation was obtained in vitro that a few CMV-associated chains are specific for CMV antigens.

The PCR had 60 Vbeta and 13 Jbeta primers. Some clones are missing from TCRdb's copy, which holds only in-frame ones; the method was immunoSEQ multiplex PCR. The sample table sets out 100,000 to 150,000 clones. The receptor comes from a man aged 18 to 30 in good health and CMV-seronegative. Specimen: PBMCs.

CDR3 DNA sequence: TGTGCCAGCACCCGGCGGGGGGGGCTTTTGGAGACCCAGTACTTC. Residues: CASTRRGGLLETQYF. The genes are TRBV7-9 and TRBJ2-5, with TRBD2 matching 9 bases. There are 15 residues in the CDR3. Germline loops: CDR1 SEHNR, CDR2 FQNEAQ (reference sequence). The V segment lost 7 bases and the J segment 5 bases; nucleotides outside the gene matches: 11.